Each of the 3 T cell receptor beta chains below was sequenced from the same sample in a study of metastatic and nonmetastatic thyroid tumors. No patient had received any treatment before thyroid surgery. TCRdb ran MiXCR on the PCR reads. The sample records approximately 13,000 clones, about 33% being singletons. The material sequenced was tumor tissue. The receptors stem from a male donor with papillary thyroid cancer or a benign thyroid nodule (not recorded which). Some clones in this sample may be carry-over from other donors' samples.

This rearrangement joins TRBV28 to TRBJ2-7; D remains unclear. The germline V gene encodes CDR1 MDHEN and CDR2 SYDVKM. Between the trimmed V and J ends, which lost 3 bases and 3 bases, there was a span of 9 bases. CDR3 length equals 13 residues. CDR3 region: CASSFAGNYEQYF. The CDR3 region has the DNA TGTGCCAGCAGTTTTGCTGGGAACTACGAGCAGTACTTC.

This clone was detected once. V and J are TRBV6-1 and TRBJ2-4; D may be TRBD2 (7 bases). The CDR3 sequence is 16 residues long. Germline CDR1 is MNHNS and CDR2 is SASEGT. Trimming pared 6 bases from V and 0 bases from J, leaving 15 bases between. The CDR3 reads CASRARGGSAKNIQYF. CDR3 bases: TGTGCCAGCAGAGCGAGGGGGGGGTCAGCCAAAAACATTCAGTACTTC.

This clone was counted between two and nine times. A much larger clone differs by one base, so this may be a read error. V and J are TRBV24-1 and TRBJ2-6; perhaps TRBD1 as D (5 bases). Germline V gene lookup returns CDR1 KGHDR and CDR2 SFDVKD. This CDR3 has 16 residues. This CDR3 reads CVTSDLGRDGANVLTF. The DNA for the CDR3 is TGTGTCACCAGTGATTTAGGCAGGGATGGGGCCAACGTCCTGACTTTC.